What follows are 30 T cell receptor beta chains derived from one specimen sequenced in a study of shared clonotypes between healthy human individuals. Assay used: immunoSEQ multiplex PCR; TCRdb lists only in-frame clones, some missing. This sample has about 560,000 clones, with roughly 72% found just once. The sequencing input was PBMCs. Receptors originate from a woman in her thirties or forties in good health. Some clones in this sample may be carry-over from other donors' samples.

V is TRBV11-2 and J is TRBJ1-1; 9 bases align to TRBD1. Unmatched junction bases numbered 4, after V lost 3 bases and J lost 5 bases. Germline V gene lookup returns CDR1 SGHAT and CDR2 FQNNGV. The CDR3 is 14 residues long. The CDR3 DNA reads TGTGCCAGCAGCTTGACAGGGGGTCAGACTGAAGCTTTCTTT. It specifies CASSLTGGQTEAFF. Using reference TRBV11-2 and TRBJ1-1 for the parts outside the CDR3, the full variable domain is EAGVAQSPRYKIIEKRQSVAFWCNPISGHATLYWYQQILGQGPKLLIQFQNNGVVDDSQLPKDRFSAERLKGVDSTLKIQPAKLEDSAVYLCASSLTGGQTEAFFGQGTRLTVV.

The chain has TRBV11-1 and TRBJ2-7; D is unclear. Germline CDR1 and CDR2: SGHAT and FQDESV (reference sequence). The V end lost 5 bases, the J end lost 2 bases, and 10 bases lay between the germline ends. The CDR3 covers 13 residues. The CDR3, as DNA: TGTGCCAGCAGCCGGGCCAGCGCCTACGAGCAGTACTTC. Translation gives CASSRASAYEQYF.

V gene TRBV7-8 combines with J gene TRBJ1-1, with TRBD1 as a possible D gene (6 bases). V lost 11 bases and J 1 base, leaving 17 bases between the germline ends. Germline values: CDR1 SGHVS, CDR2 FQNEAQ. The CDR3 has 14 residues. DNA of the CDR3: TGTGCCGTCGAAAGGACAGCTTCGAACACTGAAGCTTTCTTT. Amino acid sequence: CAVERTASNTEAFF.

The chain is built from TRBV5-1 and TRBJ2-1; 8 nucleotides line up with TRBD2. The junction had 9 bases not matched to a gene; V was cut back by 4 bases and J by 9 bases. The CDR3 covers 14 residues. CDR1 is SGHRS and CDR2 is YFSETQ in the germline V gene. The CDR3, as DNA: TGCGCCAGCAGCGTGGGCGGGAGGTTCAGTGAGCAGTTCTTC. Translating it yields CASSVGGRFSEQFF.

The V call is TRBV6-1, the J call TRBJ1-3; TRBD1 matches at 8 bases. V was clipped by 6 bases and J by 0 bases; unmatched bases: 4. Germline CDR1 reads MNHNS; CDR2 reads SASEGT. The CDR3 sequence is 15 residues long. CDR3 nucleotide sequence: TGTGCCAGCAGCCTCGGACAGGGCTCTGGAAACACCATATATTTT. Protein product: CASSLGQGSGNTIYF.

The chain joins TRBV18 to TRBJ1-5, with a possible D match to TRBD1 (5 bases). The ends were cut back, 3 bases at V and 9 bases at J, with 24 bases in the middle. The CDR3 is made up of 17 amino acids. CDR1 and CDR2 from the germline V gene are KGHSH and LQKENI. The CDR3 reads CASSPMGERAHAGPQHF. In nucleotides, the CDR3 is TGTGCCAGCTCACCCATGGGGGAAAGGGCCCATGCGGGGCCCCAGCATTTT. Variable domain in full (rest from reference TRBV18 and TRBJ1-5): NAGVMQNPRHLVRRRGQEARLRCSPMKGHSHVYWYRQLPEEGLKFMVYLQKENIIDESGMPKERFSAEFPKEGPSILRIQQVVRGDSAAYFCASSPMGERAHAGPQHFGDGTRLSIL.

Comment on this clone: A much more abundant neighbour one base away suggests this may be a read error. The same CDR3 can be traced to other DNA sequences in this sample. The chain recombines TRBV30 with TRBJ1-1; 10 nucleotides match TRBD1. CDR3 length: 15 residues. The germline gives CDR1 GTSNPN, CDR2 SVGIG (reference sequence). CDR3 region: CAWMDRGTMNTEAFF. CDR3 coding DNA: TGTGCCTGGATGGACAGGGGGACGATGAACACTGAAGCCTTCTTT.

In this sample, this clone turned up once. The chain links TRBV28 to TRBJ1-5; 11 bases match TRBD1. V dropped 6 bases and J dropped 7; count of bases not matched to a gene: 5. Germline assignment: CDR1 MDHEN and CDR2 SYDVKM. The CDR3 sequence is 14 residues long. The CDR3 bases are TGTGCCAGCAGCCTGGACAGGGGGCAACAGCCCCAGCATTTT. Translating gives CASSLDRGQQPQHF.

The chain combines TRBV13 with TRBJ2-7; D is possibly TRBD1 or TRBD2 (5 bases each). Germline values: CDR1 PRHDT, CDR2 FYEKMQ (reference sequence). V gave up 2 bases and J gave up 5 bases, with 16 bases separating them. The length of the CDR3 is 15 residues. CDR3 DNA sequence: TGTGCCAGCAGCTTAAGGGGAGAGGGGTCCGACGAGCAGTACTTC. It encodes CASSLRGEGSDEQYF.

The chain couples TRBV5-1 to TRBJ2-7; TRBD1 matches 8 bases. The CDR3 has 14 residues. The V gene end was trimmed by 4 bases and the J gene end by 5 bases; junction bases not matched to a gene: 8. The V gene's germline CDR1 is SGHRS and CDR2 YFSETQ. The CDR3 coding sequence is TGCGCCAGCAGCCCACGACAGGGGCAACACGAGCAGTACTTC. It encodes CASSPRQGQHEQYF.

The CDR3 sequence is CASSLLAGEDNEQFF. CDR3 sequence (DNA): TGTGCCAGCTCCTTATTAGCGGGAGAGGACAATGAGCAGTTCTTC. The chain is built from TRBV19 and TRBJ2-1; 9 positions match TRBD2. V lost 9 bases to trimming and J lost 5 bases; unmatched junction nucleotides: 11. Germline V gene data show CDR1 as LNHDA and CDR2 as SQIVND (reference sequence). This CDR3 region has 15 residues.

The V gene is TRBV5-5, the J gene TRBJ2-2; possibly TRBD1 for D (5 bases). CDR1 and CDR2 from the germline V gene are SGHKS and YYEKEE (reference sequence). Trimming cost V 1 base and J 6 bases, with 13 bases left between them. This CDR3 spans 15 amino acids. CDR3: CASSLQGPFAGELFF. CDR3 nucleotides: TGTGCCAGCAGCTTGCAGGGCCCCTTCGCCGGGGAGCTGTTTTTT.

V usage is TRBV5-1 and J usage is TRBJ2-1, with 13 bases fitting TRBD2. The V segment lost 4 bases and the J segment 7 bases; nucleotides outside the gene matches: 5. CDR1 is SGHRS and CDR2 is YFSETQ in the germline V gene. CDR3 length: 15 residues. This CDR3 is CASSLGTSGMNEQFF. The CDR3 DNA reads TGCGCCAGCAGCCTCGGGACTAGCGGGATGAATGAGCAGTTCTTC. Together with reference TRBV5-1 and TRBJ2-1, the CDR3 gives the full variable domain: KAGVTQTPRYLIKTRGQQVTLSCSPISGHRSVSWYQQTPGQGLQFLFEYFSETQRNKGNFPGRFSGRQFSNSRSEMNVSTLELGDSALYLCASSLGTSGMNEQFFGPGTRLTVL.

The rearrangement uses TRBV7-9 and TRBJ2-1, with 9 bases aligning to TRBD1. Germline V gene lookup returns CDR1 SEHNR and CDR2 FQNEAQ (reference sequence). With V trimmed by 8 bases and J by 7 bases, 6 bases remained unmatched. The CDR3 totals 13 residues. CDR3 in amino acids: CASQGQGTNEQFF. The CDR3 region has the DNA TGTGCCAGCCAGGGACAGGGTACGAATGAGCAGTTCTTC.

The chain couples TRBV27 to TRBJ1-1, with 9 bases identical to TRBD1. Germline CDR1 MNHEY, CDR2 SMNVEV (reference sequence). Unmatched junction bases numbered 2, after V lost 0 bases and J lost 3 bases. The CDR3 loop spans 15 amino acids. Here the CDR3 reads CASSLSTGGHTEAFF. In nucleotides, the CDR3 is TGTGCCAGCAGTTTATCGACAGGGGGTCACACTGAAGCTTTCTTT.

This chain links TRBV11-2 with TRBJ1-1; D ambiguous. CDR3 length: 13 amino acids. Looked up from germline, CDR1 is SGHAT and CDR2 is FQNNGV. V dropped 4 bases and J dropped 0 bases, with 6 bases sitting between them. The CDR3 coding sequence is TGTGCCAGCAGCTCCGAAGTGAACACTGAAGCTTTCTTT. As protein: CASSSEVNTEAFF.

This chain connects TRBV7-6 to TRBJ2-3; weak D call: TRBD2 (5 bases). Germline lookup yields CDR1 SGHVS and CDR2 FNYEAQ. V lost 2 bases, J lost 4 bases, and 10 bases lay in between. This CDR3 contains 14 residues. The CDR3 DNA reads as TGTGCCAGCAGCTTATCCGACTATGCAGATACGCAGTATTTT. Translated: CASSLSDYADTQYF.

This clone has a single count. The CDR3 loop is CASSDFPTGGPNGSYEQYF. In nucleotides, the CDR3 is TGTGCCAGCAGTGACTTTCCGACAGGGGGCCCCAATGGATCCTACGAGCAGTACTTC. The gene calls are TRBV6-4 and TRBJ2-7, with TRBD1 identical over 10 bases. The V gene end was trimmed by 1 base and the J gene end by 1 base; junction bases not matched to a gene: 13. CDR1 and CDR2 from the germline V gene are MRHNA and SNTAGT. The CDR3 covers 19 residues.

This chain links TRBV29-1 with TRBJ2-7; perhaps D is TRBD1 or TRBD2 (5 bases each). This CDR3 region has 16 residues. The germline V and J ends were trimmed by 2 bases and 4 bases, with 21 bases remaining between them. The germline V gene encodes CDR1 SQVTM and CDR2 ANQGSEA. The CDR3 DNA is TGCAGCGTTGAAAGGCCCCGGGACGGTGGGGTATACGAGCAGTACTTC. It encodes CSVERPRDGGVYEQYF.

V and J are TRBV7-9 and TRBJ2-7; D is uncertain. The CDR3 has 13 amino acids. Germline loops: CDR1 SEHNR, CDR2 FQNEAQ (reference sequence). The V end lost 3 bases, the J end lost 6 bases, and 12 bases lay between the germline ends. The CDR3 loop reads CASSFEYGSEQYF. The DNA for the CDR3 is TGTGCCAGCAGCTTCGAGTATGGCTCCGAGCAGTACTTC.

V is TRBV19 and J is TRBJ2-3, with 9 bases aligning to TRBD2. Germline V gives CDR1 LNHDA, CDR2 SQIVND (reference sequence). V shed 8 bases and J 2 bases; nucleotides not matched to a gene: 5. This CDR3 comprises 14 residues. The CDR3 DNA is TGTGCCAGTGGCCTAGCGGGGTACACAGATACGCAGTATTTT. The encoded protein is CASGLAGYTDTQYF.

The V gene is TRBV5-1, the J gene TRBJ1-4; 8 bases are a match to TRBD1. This CDR3 region has 16 residues. Germline CDR1 is SGHRS and CDR2 is YFSETQ. V lost 0 bases and J lost 2; bases outside the gene matches: 3. CDR3 sequence reads: CASSLGQGFTNEKLFF. DNA for the CDR3: TGCGCCAGCAGCTTGGGACAGGGGTTCACTAATGAAAAACTGTTTTTT.

The chain carries TRBV4-1 and TRBJ1-2, with a possible D match to TRBD1 (6 bases). Per the germline V gene, CDR1 is MGHRA and CDR2 is YSYEKL. This CDR3 has 16 amino acids. V shed 1 base and J shed 4 bases, with 16 bases lying between them. The CDR3 sequence is CASSQVLFGGAYGYTF. The DNA for the CDR3 is TGCGCCAGCAGCCAAGTACTCTTCGGGGGGGCCTATGGCTACACCTTC.

The chain employs TRBV27 and TRBJ1-5, with TRBD1 matching over 8 bases. The J segment lost 5 bases and the V segment lost 6 bases, leaving 9 bases of the junction unmatched. From germline, CDR1 is MNHEY and CDR2 SMNVEV (reference sequence). This CDR3 has 15 residues. CDR3 sequence: CASSYGTGGDQPQHF. The CDR3, as DNA: TGTGCCAGCAGCTATGGGACAGGAGGTGATCAGCCCCAGCATTTT.

This chain connects TRBV11-3 to TRBJ2-1; D might be TRBD1 or TRBD2, each matching 6 bases. CDR1 SGHNT and CDR2 YENEEA come from the germline V gene. V was pared by 5 bases and J by 4 bases, with 12 bases between. This CDR3 is built from 14 residues. In DNA, the CDR3 is TGTGCCAGCAGCCCGGGGGCCTCATACAATGAGCAGTTCTTC. Translation: CASSPGASYNEQFF.

This chain uses TRBV7-3 with TRBJ2-1, with 10 bases identical to TRBD2. The ends lost 5 bases at V and 7 bases at J; junction bases unmatched: 11. This CDR3 has 16 amino acids. From germline, CDR1 is SGHTA and CDR2 FQGTGA. Written as DNA, the CDR3 is TGTGCCAGCAGCCCCGGTGTAGCGGGAGGCCAAAATGAGCAGTTCTTC. It codes for CASSPGVAGGQNEQFF.

This clone has a handful of counts. The chain carries TRBV6-6 and TRBJ1-2; the D gene is possibly TRBD1 (5 bases). CDR3 length: 15 amino acids. Trimming cost V 4 bases and J 6 bases, with 18 bases left between them. Germline lookup yields CDR1 MNHNY and CDR2 SVGAGI (reference sequence). For the CDR3, the DNA is TGTGCCAGCAGTTCTACTAGGGAGGGGAGAGATGGCTACACCTTC. It is translated as CASSSTREGRDGYTF.

This clone appeared once. The chain uses TRBV9 and TRBJ1-2; D ambiguous. There are 13 residues in the CDR3. V was clipped by 2 bases and J by 8 bases, with 13 bases between them. Germline values: CDR1 SGDLS, CDR2 YYNGEE. CDR3 DNA sequence: TGTGCCAGCAGCGTGGGGTGGGGTAGCGGCTACACCTTC. Amino acid sequence: CASSVGWGSGYTF. Variable domain in full (rest from reference TRBV9 and TRBJ1-2): DSGVTQTPKHLITATGQRVTLRCSPRSGDLSVYWYQQSLDQGLQFLIQYYNGEERAKGNILERFSAQQFPDLHSELNLSSLELGDSALYFCASSVGWGSGYTFGSGTRLTVV.

The genes are TRBV4-2 and TRBJ2-3; 15 nucleotides line up with TRBD2. With V trimmed by 4 bases and J by 4 bases, 3 bases remained unmatched. Germline V gives CDR1 LGHNA, CDR2 YNFKEQ. CDR3 length equals 16 residues. For the CDR3, the DNA is TGTGCCAGCAGCCTGGGACTAGCGGGAGGCCCAGATACGCAGTATTTT. Translated: CASSLGLAGGPDTQYF.

The J gene is TRBJ1-3, the V gene TRBV30, with D perhaps matching TRBD1 (5 bases). The germline V gene has CDR1 GTSNPN and CDR2 SVGIG (reference sequence). This CDR3 spans 15 amino acids. V was pared by 3 bases and J by 0 bases, with 12 bases between. CDR3: CAWSPRAFSGNTIYF. In DNA form, the CDR3 reads TGTGCCTGGAGCCCCAGGGCGTTCTCTGGAAACACCATATATTTT.